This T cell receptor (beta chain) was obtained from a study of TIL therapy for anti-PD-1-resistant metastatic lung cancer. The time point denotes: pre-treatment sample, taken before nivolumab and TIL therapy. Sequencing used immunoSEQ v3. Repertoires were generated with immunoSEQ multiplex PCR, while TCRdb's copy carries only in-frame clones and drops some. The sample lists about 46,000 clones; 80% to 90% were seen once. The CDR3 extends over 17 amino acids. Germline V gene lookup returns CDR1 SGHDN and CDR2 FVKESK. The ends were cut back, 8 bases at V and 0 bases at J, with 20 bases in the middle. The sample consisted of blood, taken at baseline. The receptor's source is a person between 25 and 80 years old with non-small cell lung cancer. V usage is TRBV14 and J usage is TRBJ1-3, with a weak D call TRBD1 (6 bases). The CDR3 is CASSQGSRWNSGNTIYF. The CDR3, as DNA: TGTGCCAGCTCTCAGGGGAGCCGGTGGAACTCTGGAAACACCATATATTTT.